Presented here are 4 T cell receptor beta chains from one specimen sequenced in a study of T cell repertoires in ileal Crohn's disease. The repertoire was sequenced with immunoSEQ multiplex PCR; TCRdb's copy has only in-frame clones and lacks some. Among some 7,300 clones listed, 85% to 95% were seen once. Sequencing was carried out using ileal tissue. All receptors derive from an adult with Crohn's disease.

The chain has TRBV7-3 and TRBJ1-2; TRBD1 matches 8 bases. The junction had 5 bases not matched to a gene; V was cut back by 3 bases and J by 2 bases. CDR1 and CDR2 from the germline V gene are SGHTA and FQGTGA. The CDR3 is made up of 15 amino acids. The DNA of the CDR3 is TGTGCCAGCAGCTTGACAGGGGCGACAAACTATGGCTACACCTTC. It is translated as CASSLTGATNYGYTF.

V is TRBV6-1 and J is TRBJ1-5; 9 bases match TRBD1. Per the germline V gene, CDR1 is MNHNS and CDR2 is SASEGT. The length of the CDR3 is 15 residues. With V trimmed by 5 bases and J by 0 bases, 2 bases remained unmatched. The CDR3 DNA reads as TGTGCCAGCAGTAGGACAGGGGTTAGCAATCAGCCCCAGCATTTT. Translation gives CASSRTGVSNQPQHF.

This clone was detected only a few times. This chain joins TRBV5-1 and TRBJ2-1, with a weak D call TRBD2 (6 bases). V dropped 0 bases and J dropped 10 bases, with 14 bases sitting between them. Germline V CDR1 and CDR2: SGHRS, YFSETQ. The CDR3 runs 14 residues. Here the CDR3 DNA reads TGCGCCAGCAGCTTGGGGGGATCCGGGGGAGAGCAGTTCTTC. It is translated as CASSLGGSGGEQFF.

CDR3 protein: CASSRTGPYNEQFF. For the CDR3, the DNA is TGTGCCAGCAGCAGGACAGGGCCGTACAATGAGCAGTTCTTC. V and J are TRBV5-8 and TRBJ2-1; 8 bases map to TRBD1. The germline CDR1 and CDR2 sequences are SGHTS and YDEGEE. V shed 4 bases, J shed 4 bases, and the junction held 4 bases outside the gene matches. The CDR3 runs 14 residues.